This TCR beta chain was captured by sequencing in a study of identical twins. Healthy Caucasian individuals made up all the donors. This clonotype was seen only a few times. Its antigen is not known. Unique molecular identifiers were in the cDNA, with template-switch universal primer binding. From the 5' RACE reads, TCRdb called clonotypes with MiXCR, one entry per CDR3 protein. The sample yields hundreds of thousands of distinct CDR3 sequences, over 8.5% seen once. Germline CDR1 is DFQATT and CDR2 is SNEGSKA (reference sequence). V dropped 3 bases and J dropped 1 base, with 11 bases sitting between them. The CDR3 totals 14 residues. General study results and limits: Weaker excess twin sharing was observed in beta out-of-frame sequences. The study found excess low generation probability among twin-shared out-of-frame alpha sequences.

Separately, the same data were catalogued under a study of yellow fever vaccine responses in identical twins.

J is TRBJ2-3 and V is TRBV20-1; no reliable D call. The sequence was collected from a young woman in good health. Sequencing was carried out using PBMCs. This CDR3 is CSASMETRTDTQYF. The DNA for the CDR3 is TGCAGTGCTAGTATGGAAACCCGCACAGATACGCAGTATTTT.